Following are 15 T cell receptor beta chains from one sample sequenced in a study of naive and memory T cell subsets. The antigens of these receptors remain unknown. Overall study findings and caveats: Especially in CD8 cells, naive repertoires contained a few larger clonotypes, possibly CD45RA-re-expressing memory cells.

Two oligonucleotides, mixed equimolar, formed the beta constant-region primer covering TRBC1 and TRBC2. The ligated cDNA underwent four PCR rounds using SP2 and nested alpha and beta constant-region primers. TCRdb used MiXCR to reprocess the UMI-ligation and nested PCR reads, holding one entry per CDR3 protein. The sample holds some 82,000 distinct CDR3 sequences, roughly 12% seen once. The sample comprised naive CD4+ T cells from blood. Receptors originate from a human donor in good health.

This clonotype has ten or more counts. The chain has TRBV12-5 and TRBJ1-5; 10 positions match TRBD1. With 2 bases clipped from V and 6 bases from J, the junction kept 4 bases outside the gene matches. The CDR3 contains 15 residues. Germline V gene sequence: CDR1 LGHNT, CDR2 FRNRAP. Here the CDR3 DNA reads TGTGCTAGTGGTTTGTCCCGGGACAGGGGTCAGCCCCAGCATTTT. Encoded protein: CASGLSRDRGQPQHF.

The chain has TRBV6-2 or TRBV6-3 and TRBJ2-5; the match to TRBD2 covers 7 bases. Trimming cost V 7 bases and J 3 bases; bases outside gene matches: 8. This CDR3 region has 14 residues. Germline V gene data show CDR1 as MNHEY and CDR2 as SVGEGT. The CDR3 loop is CASNSGTKKETQYF. The DNA for the CDR3 is TGTGCCAGCAATTCCGGGACTAAAAAAGAGACCCAGTACTTC.

Ten or more counts support this clonotype. The chain links TRBV7-8 to TRBJ1-1, with D tentatively TRBD1 (6 bases). Germline V gene data show CDR1 as SGHVS and CDR2 as FQNEAQ. Trimming took 5 bases from V and 1 from J, leaving 17 bases between them. The CDR3 totals 16 residues. CDR3 loop: CASSPAQGTGNTEAFF. CDR3 DNA sequence: TGTGCCAGCAGCCCAGCCCAGGGGACGGGGAACACTGAAGCTTTCTTT.

This clonotype appeared a few times. The chain is built from TRBV7-2 and TRBJ2-4, with 9 bases aligning to TRBD1. J lost 7 bases, V lost 6 bases, and 10 bases had no gene match. Germline CDR1 SGHTA, CDR2 FQGNSA. The CDR3 has 15 amino acids. The CDR3 here is CASRYRGRVWNIQYF. The DNA for the CDR3 is TGTGCCAGCAGATACAGGGGGCGCGTCTGGAACATTCAGTACTTC.

There are a few counts of this clonotype. The chain recombines TRBV6-1 with TRBJ1-4, with 11 bases fitting TRBD1. The CDR3 loop spans 16 amino acids. CDR1 and CDR2 from the germline V gene are MNHNS and SASEGT. The V segment lost 2 bases and the J segment 7 bases; nucleotides outside the gene matches: 6. CDR3 bases: TGTGCCAGCAGTGAAAAGGGACAGGGGGGGGTTGAAAAACTGTTTTTT. Amino acid sequence: CASSEKGQGGVEKLFF.

This clonotype was observed at least ten times. CDR3 amino acids: CSGYGGPEKQFF. CDR3 coding DNA: TGCAGTGGCTATGGAGGGCCCGAAAAGCAGTTCTTC. The chain links TRBV20-1 to TRBJ2-1; the D gene is possibly TRBD2 (6 bases). The germline V and J ends were trimmed by 7 bases and 11 bases, with 18 bases remaining between them. Germline CDR1 reads DFQATT; CDR2 reads SNEGSKA (reference sequence). The CDR3 length is 12 residues.

The sample holds a few counts of this clonotype. The chain joins TRBV7-2 to TRBJ2-3, with 8 bases lining up with TRBD2. This CDR3 contains 15 residues. The germline V gene has CDR1 SGHTA and CDR2 FQGNSA. Unmatched junction bases numbered 8, after V lost 6 bases and J lost 3 bases. The CDR3 DNA reads as TGTGCCAGCAGACTACGGGAGGGAGGGACAGATACGCAGTATTTT. It translates to CASRLREGGTDTQYF.

The sample holds a few counts of this clonotype. The chain couples TRBV12-3 or TRBV12-4 to TRBJ1-5, with 8 positions matching TRBD1. The junction had 7 bases not matched to a gene; V was cut back by 6 bases and J by 6 bases. This CDR3 is 14 amino acids long. The CDR3 loop reads CASSLGQGSQPQHF. CDR3 DNA sequence: TGTGCCAGCAGCCTAGGACAGGGATCTCAGCCCCAGCATTTT.

V and J are TRBV19 and TRBJ2-3; D unclear. The germline gives CDR1 LNHDA, CDR2 SQIVND (reference sequence). This CDR3 spans 13 amino acids. V shed 3 bases and J shed 4 bases, with 8 bases lying between them. CDR3 amino acids: CASSISVPDTQYF. The CDR3, as DNA: TGTGCCAGTAGTATTTCTGTACCAGATACGCAGTATTTT.

This clonotype was counted only a few times. The CDR3 nucleotides read TGTGCCAGCAAACGGACTAGCGGGGGATTCACAGATACGCAGTATTTT. Its protein is CASKRTSGGFTDTQYF. The chain is built from TRBV11-2 and TRBJ2-3, with 13 bases matching TRBD2. This CDR3 contains 16 residues. Germline lookup yields CDR1 SGHAT and CDR2 FQNNGV. V dropped 7 bases and J dropped 2; count of bases not matched to a gene: 6.

The chain joins TRBV4-1 to TRBJ1-3; D might be TRBD1 (6 bases). V was pared by 4 bases and J by 6 bases, with 22 bases between. The CDR3 has 17 amino acids. CDR1 is MGHRA, CDR2 YSYEKL, per germline. CDR3 sequence: CASSPIALAGAENTIYF. CDR3 DNA: TGCGCCAGCAGCCCGATCGCCTTGGCAGGGGCTGAAAACACCATATATTTT.

This clonotype was detected a few times. The V gene is TRBV28, the J gene TRBJ1-6, with D perhaps TRBD1 (5 bases). The CDR3 has 14 residues. Germline V gives CDR1 MDHEN, CDR2 SYDVKM. V shed 6 bases and J shed 8 bases, with 14 bases lying between them. As DNA, the CDR3 is TGTGCCAGCAGGGTCGGGGGACGGGATTCACCCCTCCACTTT. Protein: CASRVGGRDSPLHF.

The rearrangement joins TRBV5-1 to TRBJ2-2, with D maybe TRBD1 (5 bases). The CDR3 length is 17 residues. The V end was cut by 4 bases, the J end by 3 bases, with 19 bases between. Germline loops: CDR1 SGHRS, CDR2 YFSETQ. The CDR3 DNA reads TGCGCCAGCAGCCTCCCTCAGGGCAGTTTGTACACCGGGGAGCTGTTTTTT. Its translation: CASSLPQGSLYTGELFF.

The sample holds many counts of this clonotype. The rearrangement joins TRBV4-1 to TRBJ2-1; TRBD2 might be the D (5 bases). Germline lookup yields CDR1 MGHRA and CDR2 YSYEKL. CDR3 size: 16 residues. V was shortened by 4 bases and J by 6 bases, with 19 bases between the two germline ends. The chain's CDR3 is CASSPVARVRGNEQFF. The CDR3 nucleotides are TGCGCCAGCAGCCCCGTCGCGAGGGTCCGGGGCAATGAGCAGTTCTTC.

J is TRBJ2-3 and V is TRBV29-1; the D gene could be TRBD1 or TRBD2 (6 bases each). V was trimmed by 4 bases and J by 1 base, leaving 27 bases between them. This CDR3 region has 19 residues. Per germline, CDR1 SQVTM and CDR2 ANQGSEA. CDR3 residues: CSVAGVFVMAGRGTDTQYF. The CDR3 DNA reads as TGCAGCGTTGCAGGGGTGTTCGTGATGGCGGGAAGGGGCACAGATACGCAGTATTTT.